The present TCR beta chain was sequenced within a study of T cell changes during pregnancy in multiple sclerosis. Germline-derived CDR1 and CDR2 are MGHDK and SYGVNS. Unmatched junction bases numbered 7, after V lost 4 bases and J lost 5 bases. There are 15 residues in the CDR3. Only in-frame clones appear in the TCRdb table, and some are missing; sequencing was by immunoSEQ multiplex PCR. The sample includes tens of thousands of clones, about nine tenths seen only once; the top ten take roughly 0.7%. The V gene is TRBV25-1, the J gene TRBJ2-1; 8 positions agree with TRBD1. Sequenced here: peripheral blood, sampled in the third trimester of pregnancy. The origin of this receptor is a female donor in good health, enrolled as a control in a pregnancy study. CDR3 in amino acids: CASSGSGTGDNEQFF. In DNA, the CDR3 is TGTGCCAGCAGTGGATCCGGGACAGGTGACAATGAGCAGTTCTTC.